Listed here are 4 T cell receptor beta chains from one sample, sequenced in a study of human thymus T cells. Using immunoSEQ multiplex PCR, the repertoire was profiled, and TCRdb retains in-frame clones only, with some absent. The data contain about 60,000 clones, about 93% of them singletons. Sequenced sample: blood. These receptors all come from a boy in the first two years of life with a congenital heart defect but otherwise immunologically healthy.

The V gene is TRBV30, the J gene TRBJ1-3, with unresolved D. CDR3 length equals 11 residues. CDR1 and CDR2 from the germline V gene are GTSNPN and SVGIG (reference sequence). Trimming shortened V by 2 bases and J by 2 bases, and 1 base separated the two germline ends. CDR3 nucleotide sequence: TGTGCCTGGAGTCCTGGAAACACCATATATTTT. Amino acids: CAWSPGNTIYF.

J is TRBJ2-1 and V is TRBV10-2; D is perhaps TRBD2 (6 bases). CDR1 is WSHSY, CDR2 SAAADI, per germline. V lost 6 bases, J lost 0 bases, and 18 bases lay in between. The CDR3 totals 17 residues. CDR3 in amino acids: CASRESEGLSSYNEQFF. CDR3 DNA sequence: TGCGCCAGCAGGGAAAGTGAGGGACTGAGCTCCTACAATGAGCAGTTCTTC.

The sample holds one count of this clone. This rearrangement joins TRBV10-1 to TRBJ2-1; D call uncertain. The CDR3 consists of 13 residues. Trimming shortened V by 0 bases and J by 6 bases, and 6 bases separated the two germline ends. Germline V gives CDR1 WNHNN, CDR2 SYGVQD (reference sequence). CDR3 sequence reads: CASSESSGNEQFF. CDR3 bases: TGCGCCAGCAGTGAGTCTAGTGGCAATGAGCAGTTCTTC.

V usage is TRBV10-1 and J usage is TRBJ1-1, with unresolved D. Trimming stripped 3 bases from V and 1 base from J, with 6 bases between. CDR1 WNHNN and CDR2 SYGVQD come from the germline V gene (reference sequence). The CDR3 totals 13 residues. The CDR3 here is CASSEQSNTEAFF. CDR3 sequence (DNA): TGCGCCAGCAGTGAACAGTCGAACACTGAAGCTTTCTTT.